The clone carrying this TCR beta chain has more than one count but fewer than ten. Its antigen is as yet unknown. The sample comes from a study of T cell repertoires in cytomegalovirus infection. Study context: Recently described HLA-C-restricted plus well-studied HLA-B-restricted CMV epitopes were used. It can be stated that public TCR beta signatures indicated CMV infection as well as a matching HLA type.

Trimming cost V 2 bases and J 0 bases, with 7 bases left between them. The CDR3 totals 14 residues. Germline V gene lookup returns CDR1 SGHRS and CDR2 YFSETQ. A single record per CDR3 protein comes from TCRdb applying MiXCR to the reads. The sample yields under 500,000 distinct CDR3 sequences, approximately 46% seen once. The sequencing used cultured PBMCs, collected from culture after CMV antigen stimulation. The chain combines TRBV5-1 with TRBJ2-3; no firm D call. The TCR originated in a human donor in good health (CMV status not recorded). Some clones in this sample may be carry-over from other donors' samples. Written as DNA, the CDR3 is TGCGCCAGCAGCTTCGGATCAAGCACAGATACGCAGTATTTT. Translation gives CASSFGSSTDTQYF. Based on the CDR3 plus reference TRBV5-1 and TRBJ2-3, the full variable domain is KAGVTQTPRYLIKTRGQQVTLSCSPISGHRSVSWYQQTPGQGLQFLFEYFSETQRNKGNFPGRFSGRQFSNSRSEMNVSTLELGDSALYLCASSFGSSTDTQYFGPGTRLTVL.